The entry that follows covers one TCR beta chain sequence. Its antigen is currently unknown. V was trimmed by 0 bases and J by 7 bases, leaving 13 bases between them. The CDR3 runs 14 residues. Germline assignment: CDR1 SGDLS and CDR2 YYNGEE. This specimen belongs to a study of T cell responses to AZD1222 COVID-19 vaccine. Whole-study results and caveats: Among those given AZD1222, only five or six were seropositive at baseline. No repertoire was sampled before or during the peak T cell response, only after it. A rise in Spike-specific TCR breadth and depth followed two AZD1222 doses.

This table comes from immunoSEQ multiplex PCR, and its TCRdb copy is limited to in-frame clones, with some not included. The sample holds approximately 150,000 clones, roughly 90% seen once. The rearrangement joins TRBV9 to TRBJ1-2, with no clear D. This receptor was taken from an adult who received the AZD1222 COVID-19 vaccine. The sample here was peripheral blood, taken 28 days after the second AZD1222 dose. The CDR3 is CASSVDWEEGGYTF. The DNA for the CDR3 is TGTGCCAGCAGCGTAGATTGGGAGGAGGGTGGCTACACCTTC.